A selection of T cell receptor beta chains follows, all from one sample in a study of T cells in Graves' hyperthyroidism and ophthalmopathy. From the multiplex PCR reads, TCRdb called clonotypes with MiXCR, one entry per CDR3 protein. The sample records 250,000 to 300,000 distinct CDR3 sequences, more than 15% being singletons. Sequenced: blood. These receptors were taken from a woman aged 60 to 75 with Graves' ophthalmopathy. The CDR3 runs from the conserved cysteine through the conserved F or W. The D gene is left open where the match is weak. The size of a clone is reported for some rows only, either as once, few or many, or as a class for expanded clones.

j_call d_call clone_size v_call cdr3_nt cdr3_aa
TRBJ2-4 TRBD1 NA TRBV15 TGTGCCACCAGCAGAACGACAGGGGGCCAAAACGTTCAGTACTTC CATSRTTGGQNVQYF
TRBJ2-1 TRBD2 NA TRBV11-2 TGTGCCAGCAGCCCTAGGACTAGCGGGAGAAGGGTGGAGAATGAGCAGTTCTTC CASSPRTSGRRVENEQFF
TRBJ1-2 NA many TRBV12-3/TRBV12-4 TGTGCCAGCAGTTTTCTGCGATATGGCTACACCTTC CASSFLRYGYTF
TRBJ2-3 TRBD2 many TRBV10-3 TGTGCCATCAGTGGACTAGCGGGGTCCACAGATACGCAGTATTTT CAISGLAGSTDTQYF
TRBJ2-7 NA many TRBV20-1 TGCAGTGCTAGTTTCGCTAGCTACGAGCAGTACTTC CSASFASYEQYF
TRBJ1-5 NA few TRBV19 TGTGCCAGTAGTATACGTGGAGTCAATCAGCCCCAGCATTTT CASSIRGVNQPQHF
TRBJ2-7 NA many TRBV7-9 TGTGCCAGCAGCGCCTACAACACGACAAAGTACGAGCAGTACTTC CASSAYNTTKYEQYF
TRBJ2-2 NA many TRBV6-1 TGTGCCAGCAGTGAAGTGGCCAGGGTGAAAACCGGGGAGCTGTTTTTT CASSEVARVKTGELFF
TRBJ1-1 NA many TRBV12-3/TRBV12-4 TGTGCCAGCAGCCAGGGGACTGAAGCTTTCTTT CASSQGTEAFF
TRBJ1-4 NA many TRBV18 TGTGCCAGCTCACCACAGCAAAATGAAAAACTGTTTTTT CASSPQQNEKLFF
TRBJ2-5 NA many TRBV5-1 TGCGCCAGCAATGTCGGACCGCCTCAGGAGGAGACCCAGTACTTC CASNVGPPQEETQYF
TRBJ2-2 NA NA TRBV10-3 TGTGCCATCAGCCCACGTAGTTCCGGGGGGCTGTTTTTT CAISPRSSGGLFF
TRBJ2-7 NA NA TRBV9 TGTGCCAGCAGCGTATTCCCTTACTACGAGCAGTACTTC CASSVFPYYEQYF
TRBJ2-7 NA many TRBV7-8 TGTGCCAGCAGCGGCCCACAAGGATACTCCTACGAGCAGTACTTC CASSGPQGYSYEQYF
TRBJ2-2 NA NA TRBV28 TGTGCCAGCAGTACCCCAGGTGGAGCCGGGGAGCTGTTTTTT CASSTPGGAGELFF
TRBJ1-5 NA many TRBV20-1 TGCAGTGTGGGGGAACGAGGACAGCCCCAGCATTTT CSVGERGQPQHF
TRBJ1-2 TRBD1 NA TRBV10-3 TGTGCCATCAGCCGAACAGGGGACGATGGCTACACCTTC CAISRTGDDGYTF
TRBJ1-2 NA few TRBV12-5 TGTGCTAGTGGTTTGGTAAGGGCCGACTATGGCTACACCTTC CASGLVRADYGYTF
TRBJ1-5 TRBD1 many TRBV5-1 TGCGCCAGCAGCGAAGGACAGGGCTCGGGGCAGCCCCAGCATTTT CASSEGQGSGQPQHF
TRBJ1-4 NA NA TRBV20-1 TGCAGTGCTAGTGCCGGACTTAATGAAAAACTGTTTTTT CSASAGLNEKLFF
TRBJ1-5 NA NA TRBV4-2 TGTGCCAGCAGCCAAGATTTAGGGAGCAATCGGCCCCAGCATTTT CASSQDLGSNRPQHF
TRBJ2-1 TRBD2 many TRBV12-3/TRBV12-4 TGTGCCAGCAGATTAAGAGGGCTGCGGGGGGGCGGCAATGAGCAGTTCTTC CASRLRGLRGGGNEQFF
TRBJ1-2 NA many TRBV18 TGTGCCAGCTCACCAAGTGGAGGCTATGGCTACACCTTC CASSPSGGYGYTF
TRBJ1-1 NA few TRBV20-1 TGCAGTGCTTGGGACACCCAAATTATGAACACTGAAGCTTTCTTT CSAWDTQIMNTEAFF
TRBJ2-3 NA many TRBV18 TGTGCCAGCTCACTGGGGGGGCAAGATACGCAGTATTTT CASSLGGQDTQYF
TRBJ2-5 NA many TRBV4-3 TGCGCCAGCAGCCAAGAATTTGGCAGCCAAGAGACCCAGTACTTC CASSQEFGSQETQYF
TRBJ2-1 NA few TRBV3-1 TGTGCCAGCAGCCAAGATTCGCTGGCCGCGCAGTTCTTC CASSQDSLAAQFF
TRBJ1-5 NA many TRBV2 TGTGCCAGCAGTGGGGGAGGGGGTAGTCAGCCCCAGCATTTT CASSGGGGSQPQHF
TRBJ1-2 NA many TRBV27 TGTGCCAGCAGTCGAAAGCAGGGCTTGAGGGACGGTGGCTACACCTTC CASSRKQGLRDGGYTF
TRBJ2-7 NA few TRBV27 TGTGCCAGCAAGGTGCAGGTTTCCGCTACCCACGAGCAGTACTTC CASKVQVSATHEQYF
TRBJ2-4 NA NA TRBV5-1 TGTGCCAGCAGCCTCTCCACCCAGGGGTTAGCCAAAAACATTCAGTACTTC CASSLSTQGLAKNIQYF
TRBJ1-2 TRBD1 many TRBV7-2 TGTGCCAGCAGCTTAGCCTCCCAGGGGGCACATTATGGCTACACCTTC CASSLASQGAHYGYTF
TRBJ1-4 NA many TRBV12-3/TRBV12-4 TGTGCCAGCAGTTTTAGGCGTGATGTCGGAAAACTGTTTTTT CASSFRRDVGKLFF
TRBJ1-5 TRBD1 few TRBV7-2 TGTGCCAGCAGCGCGCACAGGGGTGATCAGCCCCAGCATTTT CASSAHRGDQPQHF
TRBJ2-7 NA many TRBV28 TGTGCCAGCAGTTTACAGGGTAACACCTACGAGCAGTACTTC CASSLQGNTYEQYF
TRBJ1-1 TRBD1 NA TRBV29-1 TGCAGCGCTGACAGGGGAGGGGAAGCTTTCTTT CSADRGGEAFF
TRBJ2-7 NA few TRBV3-1 TGTGCCAGCAGCCAAGACAGGTTAAGCTCCTACGAGCAGTACTTC CASSQDRLSSYEQYF